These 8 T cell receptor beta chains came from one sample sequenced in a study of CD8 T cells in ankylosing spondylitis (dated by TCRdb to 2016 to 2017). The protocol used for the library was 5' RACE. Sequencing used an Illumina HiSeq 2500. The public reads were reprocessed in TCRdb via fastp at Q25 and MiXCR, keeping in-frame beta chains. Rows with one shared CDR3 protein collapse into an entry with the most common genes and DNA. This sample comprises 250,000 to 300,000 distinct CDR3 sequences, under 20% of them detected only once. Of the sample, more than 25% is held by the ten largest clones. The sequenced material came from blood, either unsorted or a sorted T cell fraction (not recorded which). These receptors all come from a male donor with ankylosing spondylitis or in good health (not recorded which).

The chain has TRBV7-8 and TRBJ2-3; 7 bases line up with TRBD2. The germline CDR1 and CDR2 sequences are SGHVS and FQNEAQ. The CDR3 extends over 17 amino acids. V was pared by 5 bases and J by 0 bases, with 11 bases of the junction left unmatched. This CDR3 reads CASSTGLADTSTDTQYF. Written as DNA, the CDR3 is TGTGCCAGCAGCACCGGGCTAGCGGACACTAGCACAGATACGCAGTATTTT.

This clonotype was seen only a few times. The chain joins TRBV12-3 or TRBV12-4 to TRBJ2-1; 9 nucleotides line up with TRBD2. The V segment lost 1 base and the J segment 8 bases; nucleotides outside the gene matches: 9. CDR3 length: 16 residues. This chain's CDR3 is CASSLDAGGPEHEQFF. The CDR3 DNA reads TGTGCCAGCAGTTTAGACGCGGGAGGGCCTGAGCATGAGCAGTTCTTC.

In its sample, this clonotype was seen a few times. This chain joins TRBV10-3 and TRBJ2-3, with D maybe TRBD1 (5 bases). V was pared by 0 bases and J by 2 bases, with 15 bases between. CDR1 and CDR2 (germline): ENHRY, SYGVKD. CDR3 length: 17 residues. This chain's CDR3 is CAISESSTVSPTDTQYF. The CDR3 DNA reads TGTGCCATCAGTGAGTCGTCGACAGTTTCCCCCACAGATACGCAGTATTTT.

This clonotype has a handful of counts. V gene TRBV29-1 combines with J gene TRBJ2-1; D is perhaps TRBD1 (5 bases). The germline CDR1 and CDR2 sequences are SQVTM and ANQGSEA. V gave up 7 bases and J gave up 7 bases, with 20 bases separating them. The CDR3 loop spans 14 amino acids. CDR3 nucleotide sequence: TGCAGCGACCTCAGGGATAAGGGCCATAATGAGCAGTTCTTC. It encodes CSDLRDKGHNEQFF.

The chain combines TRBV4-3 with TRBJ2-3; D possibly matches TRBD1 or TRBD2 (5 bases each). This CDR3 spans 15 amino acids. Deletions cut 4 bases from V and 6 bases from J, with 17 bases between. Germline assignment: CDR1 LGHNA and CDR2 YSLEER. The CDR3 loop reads CASSPDGASGDTQYF. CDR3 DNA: TGCGCCAGCAGCCCGGACGGGGCTAGTGGCGATACGCAGTATTTT.

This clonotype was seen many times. CDR3 loop: CASSTGTGVSGELFF. The CDR3 DNA reads as TGTGCCAGCAGTACCGGGACAGGGGTCTCCGGGGAGCTGTTTTTT. This chain uses TRBV28 with TRBJ2-2; TRBD1 matches at 10 bases. Germline trimming cut 5 bases from V and 6 bases from J; bases unmatched to any gene: 6. Per the germline V gene, CDR1 is MDHEN and CDR2 is SYDVKM. This CDR3 contains 15 residues.

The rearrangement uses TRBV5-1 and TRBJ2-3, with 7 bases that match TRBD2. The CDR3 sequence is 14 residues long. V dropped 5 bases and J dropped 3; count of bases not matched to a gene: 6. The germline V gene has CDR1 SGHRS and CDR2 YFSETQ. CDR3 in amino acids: CASSRAGMTDTQYF. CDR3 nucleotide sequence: TGCGCCAGCAGTCGAGCGGGAATGACAGATACGCAGTATTTT.

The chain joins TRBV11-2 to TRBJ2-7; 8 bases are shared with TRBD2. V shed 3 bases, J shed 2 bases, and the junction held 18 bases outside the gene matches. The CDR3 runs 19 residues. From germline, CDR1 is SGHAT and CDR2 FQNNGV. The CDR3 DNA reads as TGTGCCAGCAGCTTCCCAGGGGCCGAGTTAGCGGGATGGCCCTACGAGCAGTACTTC. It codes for CASSFPGAELAGWPYEQYF.